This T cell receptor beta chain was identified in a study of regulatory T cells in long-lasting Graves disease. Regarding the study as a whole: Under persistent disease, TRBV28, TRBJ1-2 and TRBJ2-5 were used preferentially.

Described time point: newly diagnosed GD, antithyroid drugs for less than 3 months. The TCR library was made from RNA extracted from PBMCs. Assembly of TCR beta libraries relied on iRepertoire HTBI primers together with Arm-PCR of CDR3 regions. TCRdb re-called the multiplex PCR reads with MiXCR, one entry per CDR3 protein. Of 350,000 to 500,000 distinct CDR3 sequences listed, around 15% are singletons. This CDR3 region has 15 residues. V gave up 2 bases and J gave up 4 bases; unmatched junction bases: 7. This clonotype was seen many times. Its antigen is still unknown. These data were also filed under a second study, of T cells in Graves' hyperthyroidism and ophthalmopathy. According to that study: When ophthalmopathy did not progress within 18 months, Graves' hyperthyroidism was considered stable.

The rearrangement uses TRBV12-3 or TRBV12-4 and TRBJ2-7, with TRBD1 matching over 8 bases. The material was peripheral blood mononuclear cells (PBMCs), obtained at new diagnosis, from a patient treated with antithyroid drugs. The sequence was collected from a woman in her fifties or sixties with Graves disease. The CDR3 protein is CASSLTGTGGYEQYF. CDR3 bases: TGTGCCAGCAGTTTAACGGGGACAGGAGGATACGAGCAGTACTTC.